The 28 T cell receptor beta chains listed next were all sequenced from one sample in a study of T cells after yellow fever vaccination. TCRdb independently ran MiXCR on the 5' RACE reads; one entry per CDR3 protein. Counted here are over 110,000 distinct CDR3 sequences, 7.7% occurring once; the ten biggest clones make up 0.55% to 0.9%. Here the sequenced sample was CD4+ T cells sorted from PBMCs, taken 5 days after the yellow fever booster vaccination. The source of these receptors is a young man who received the YFV17D yellow fever vaccine.

In this sample, this clonotype turned up many times. The chain recombines TRBV24-1 with TRBJ2-1; 14 positions match TRBD2. Losses at the gene ends were 7 bases for V and 2 bases for J; bases not matched to a gene: 12. Germline CDR1 and CDR2: KGHDR and SFDVKD. The CDR3 is 19 amino acids. The CDR3 here is CATSNTGTSGSGPYNEQFF. CDR3 nucleotides: TGTGCCACCAGCAACACCGGGACTAGCGGGAGTGGTCCCTACAATGAGCAGTTCTTC.

Concerning this clonotype itself: This clone may be a read error of a much larger clone one base away. This chain links TRBV5-6 with TRBJ2-5; D tentatively fits TRBD1 or TRBD2 (5 bases each). The CDR3 contains 13 residues. V was clipped by 4 bases and J by 4 bases, with 11 bases between them. Germline-derived CDR1 and CDR2 are SGHDT and YYEEEE. The CDR3 loop reads CASSPGTLETQYF. CDR3 in DNA: TGTGCCAGCAGCCCGGGGACCTTAGAGACCCAGTACTTC. Looking up the rest from reference TRBV5-6 and TRBJ2-5 gives the full variable domain: DAGVTQSPTHLIKTRGQQVTLRCSPKSGHDTVSWYQQALGQGPQFIFQYYEEEERQRGNFPDRFSGHQFPNYSSELNVNALLLGDSALYLCASSPGTLETQYFGPGTRLLVL.

This clonotype was counted many times. The chain recombines TRBV5-1 with TRBJ2-1; D not resolved. V lost 2 bases and J 5 bases, leaving 2 bases between the germline ends. Germline V CDR1 and CDR2: SGHRS, YFSETQ. The CDR3 runs to 11 residues. The CDR3 DNA reads as TGCGCCAGCAGCTTTGACAATGAGCAGTTCTTC. It is translated as CASSFDNEQFF.

About this clonotype: A clone one base away is much larger, so this may be a read error. The chain uses TRBV29-1 and TRBJ2-4; a possible D gene is TRBD2 (5 bases). The CDR3 has 16 amino acids. Germline V lookup: CDR1 SQVTM, CDR2 ANQGSEA. The CDR3 spells CSANSGLLKAKNSQYF. In DNA form, the CDR3 reads TGCAGCGCCAACTCCGGACTCCTTAAAGCCAAAAACAGTCAGTACTTC.

This clonotype occurred many times. The chain links TRBV5-5 to TRBJ1-2; TRBD1 aligns across 7 bases. The CDR3 extends over 18 amino acids. V lost 3 bases to trimming and J lost 6 bases; unmatched junction nucleotides: 20. In germline, CDR1 is SGHKS, CDR2 YYEKEE (reference sequence). The CDR3 reads CASSSSHGTANLYDGYTF. The CDR3 coding sequence is TGTGCCAGCAGCTCCAGCCACGGGACAGCGAATCTTTACGATGGCTACACCTTC.

Ten or more counts support this clonotype. The rearrangement uses TRBV5-5 and TRBJ2-3; 9 bases map to TRBD2. The CDR3 contains 15 residues. Trimming took 3 bases from V and 2 from J; bases not matched to a gene: 4. Germline CDR1 and CDR2: SGHKS and YYEKEE (reference sequence). This chain's CDR3 is CASSWLAGTTDTQYF. For the CDR3, the DNA is TGTGCCAGCAGCTGGCTAGCGGGGACCACAGATACGCAGTATTTT. The variable domain in full, completed from reference TRBV5-5 and TRBJ2-3, reads DAGVTQSPTHLIKTRGQQVTLRCSPISGHKSVSWYQQVLGQGPQFIFQYYEKEERGRGNFPDRFSARQFPNYSSELNVNALLLGDSALYLCASSWLAGTTDTQYFGPGTRLTVL.

In this sample, this clonotype turned up many times. This chain connects TRBV7-3 to TRBJ2-1, with D perhaps TRBD2 (6 bases). Trimming took off 2 bases at V and 4 bases at J, with 12 bases between the two ends. The CDR3 runs to 15 residues. Per germline, CDR1 SGHTA and CDR2 FQGTGA. The CDR3 protein is CASSLFPSVYNEQFF. CDR3 in DNA: TGTGCCAGCAGCTTATTTCCTAGCGTGTACAATGAGCAGTTCTTC.

This clonotype was seen at least ten times. The rearrangement uses TRBV6-5 and TRBJ2-3; weak D call: TRBD1 (6 bases). V was pared by 5 bases and J by 4 bases, with 19 bases between. The CDR3 extends over 16 amino acids. Germline CDR1 MNHEY, CDR2 SVGAGI. CDR3 DNA sequence: TGTGCCAGCAGTCCCCTAGGGACACATGGGGCAGATACGCAGTATTTT. This gives the protein CASSPLGTHGADTQYF.

This clonotype was recorded many times. This chain joins TRBV3-1 and TRBJ1-1; no clear D gene. Germline V lookup: CDR1 LGHDT, CDR2 YNNKEL (reference sequence). CDR3 length equals 13 residues. Trimming left V 4 bases short and J 6 bases short, with 12 bases between. The CDR3 DNA reads TGTGCCAGCAGCCCGCGACCGGTCGCTGAAGCTTTCTTT. It encodes CASSPRPVAEAFF.

The rearrangement links TRBV12-3 or TRBV12-4 to TRBJ2-1, with D possibly TRBD2 on 5 matching bases. The CDR3 is made up of 14 amino acids. Trimming pared 7 bases from V and 8 bases from J, leaving 18 bases between. CDR3 loop: CASIGLALEDEQFF. The CDR3 coding sequence is TGTGCCAGCATCGGGCTAGCTTTAGAAGATGAGCAGTTCTTC.

In this sample, this clonotype turned up many times. This chain links TRBV6-1 with TRBJ2-7; unclear D gene. Germline CDR1 reads MNHNS; CDR2 reads SASEGT. V lost 5 bases to trimming and J lost 2 bases, with 16 bases between them. The CDR3 is 15 amino acids. The CDR3 DNA reads as TGTGCCAGCAGTCCCCTCGGTTTGCTCGCCTACGAGCAGTACTTC. This gives the protein CASSPLGLLAYEQYF.

Many counts were recorded for this clonotype. The V gene is TRBV5-5, the J gene TRBJ2-5, with 8 bases that match TRBD1. CDR3 length equals 17 residues. Germline assignment: CDR1 SGHKS and CDR2 YYEKEE (reference sequence). V lost 3 bases and J lost 4; bases outside the gene matches: 14. CDR3 region: CASSSDGGTGLRETQYF. CDR3 coding DNA: TGTGCCAGCAGCTCCGACGGCGGGACAGGCCTACGAGAGACCCAGTACTTC.

This clonotype was seen only a few times. This chain connects TRBV7-2 to TRBJ1-5; D not resolved. V lost 6 bases and J lost 9, with 15 bases in between. This CDR3 is built from 13 residues. Germline CDR1 SGHTA, CDR2 FQGNSA. The CDR3 coding sequence is TGTGCCAGCAGTAAGGAATGGGCGGGGCCCCAGCATTTT. It translates to CASSKEWAGPQHF.

This clonotype has a handful of counts. The chain couples TRBV20-1 to TRBJ1-2, with 7 bases that match TRBD1. Germline V CDR1 and CDR2: DFQATT, SNEGSKA (reference sequence). The CDR3 totals 12 residues. The CDR3 DNA reads as TGCAGACCACAGGGGTCTAACTATGGCTACACCTTC. It yields the protein CRPQGSNYGYTF.

This clonotype was seen repeatedly, ten times or more. This chain joins TRBV7-2 and TRBJ1-1; D not certain. Germline loops: CDR1 SGHTA, CDR2 FQGNSA. The CDR3 has 15 residues. The V gene lost 1 base and the J gene lost 0 bases, with 9 bases spanning the gap. The CDR3, as DNA: TGTGCCAGCAGCTTAGGTCCAGGAATGAACACTGAAGCTTTCTTT. This gives the protein CASSLGPGMNTEAFF.

This clonotype was picked up many times. V usage is TRBV20-1 and J usage is TRBJ1-4, with D possibly matching TRBD1 (5 bases). The CDR3 has 15 residues. The V end was cut by 2 bases, the J end by 10 bases, with 20 bases between. The germline gives CDR1 DFQATT, CDR2 SNEGSKA (reference sequence). CDR3 loop: CSARSGGSYSGKLFF. CDR3 DNA sequence: TGCAGTGCTAGATCCGGGGGGTCGTATAGTGGAAAACTGTTTTTT.

This chain connects TRBV7-7 to TRBJ2-3, with 12 nucleotides matching TRBD2. This CDR3 has 19 residues. V lost 11 bases, J lost 2 bases, and 20 bases stayed unmatched. Germline V gene data show CDR1 as SSHAT and CDR2 as FNYEAQ (reference sequence). The CDR3 sequence is CALCLRTSGNAAHTDTQYF. The CDR3 DNA reads TGTGCCCTCTGTCTCAGGACTAGCGGGAATGCGGCGCACACAGATACGCAGTATTTT. The full variable domain, in which reference TRBV7-7 and TRBJ2-3 provide the parts outside the CDR3, is GAGVSQSPRYKVTKRGQDVTLRCDPISSHATLYWYQQALGQGPEFLTYFNYEAQPDKSGLPSDRFSAERPEGSISTLTIQRTEQRDSAMYRCALCLRTSGNAAHTDTQYFGPGTRLTVL.

This clonotype showed up many times. The chain has TRBV29-1 and TRBJ1-1, with D perhaps TRBD1 (6 bases). Trimming removed 7 bases from V and 0 bases from J, with 15 bases in between. The CDR3 is 14 residues long. CDR1 and CDR2 (germline): SQVTM, ANQGSEA. As DNA, the CDR3 is TGCAGCGGGACGGACAGAACTCTGAACACTGAAGCTTTCTTT. It specifies CSGTDRTLNTEAFF.

This clonotype showed up many times. V is TRBV20-1 and J is TRBJ1-2, with 7 positions matching TRBD1. CDR1 is DFQATT and CDR2 is SNEGSKA in the germline V gene (reference sequence). CDR3 length: 12 amino acids. With 6 bases clipped from V and 1 base from J, the junction kept 2 bases outside the gene matches. CDR3 DNA: TGCAGTGCGGGACAGCTTAACTATGGCTACACCTTC. This gives the protein CSAGQLNYGYTF.

At least ten counts were recorded for this clonotype. DNA for the CDR3: TGCAGCCACCGGGGGAGAGACACCGGGGAGCTGTTTTTT. This sequence encodes CSHRGRDTGELFF. J is TRBJ2-2 and V is TRBV29-1; a possible D gene is TRBD2 (6 bases). V shed 8 bases and J shed 3 bases, with 13 bases lying between them. This CDR3 has 13 amino acids. Germline CDR1 reads SQVTM; CDR2 reads ANQGSEA.

This clonotype appeared many times. The chain uses TRBV5-1 and TRBJ1-2; TRBD1 matches at 7 bases. V was clipped by 4 bases and J by 8 bases; unmatched bases: 8. The CDR3 is 13 amino acids. The germline gives CDR1 SGHRS, CDR2 YFSETQ. The chain's CDR3 is CASSVGQPGGYTF. The CDR3 DNA reads TGCGCCAGCAGCGTGGGACAGCCGGGGGGCTACACCTTC.

This clonotype was observed at least ten times. The V gene is TRBV19, the J gene TRBJ2-3; D gene uncertain. Trimming removed 6 bases from V and 1 base from J, with 14 bases in between. Germline V lookup: CDR1 LNHDA, CDR2 SQIVND (reference sequence). The CDR3 has 15 amino acids. CDR3 protein: CASSLMDGGTDTQYF. CDR3 bases: TGTGCCAGTAGCCTCATGGATGGCGGCACAGATACGCAGTATTTT.

This clonotype has at least ten counts. This rearrangement joins TRBV3-1 to TRBJ2-7; 7 bases fit TRBD1. The CDR3 is 14 amino acids. Per the germline V gene, CDR1 is LGHDT and CDR2 is YNNKEL (reference sequence). J gave up 2 bases and V 2 bases, and 3 bases lay outside the gene matches. The DNA of the CDR3 is TGTGCCAGCAGCCAAAAGACAGGGCCCTACGAGCAGTACTTC. This encodes CASSQKTGPYEQYF.

At least ten counts were recorded for this clonotype. The V call is TRBV3-2, the J call TRBJ2-2; the listed D gene, TRBD1, was not tested against the DNA. TRBV3-2 is described as a pseudogene. This CDR3 is 16 amino acids long. The CDR3 DNA is TGTGCCAGCAGTTATGCCGGGACACGGAACACCGGGGAGCTGTTTTTT. Protein: CASSYAGTRNTGELFF.

Many counts were recorded for this clonotype. The gene calls are TRBV6-1 and TRBJ2-7; D gene ambiguous. CDR1 and CDR2 from the germline V gene are MNHNS and SASEGT. Trimming stripped 4 bases from V and 3 bases from J, with 16 bases between. This CDR3 spans 15 amino acids. DNA of the CDR3: TGTGCCAGCAGTGCTAGAACAGCCGCATTCTACGAGCAGTACTTC. This gives the protein CASSARTAAFYEQYF.

This clonotype was detected only a few times. This chain uses TRBV5-6 with TRBJ2-7; TRBD1 is a possible D gene (6 bases). This CDR3 has 13 amino acids. The V end lost 0 bases, the J end lost 5 bases, and 9 bases lay between the germline ends. The germline CDR1 and CDR2 sequences are SGHDT and YYEEEE. The CDR3 coding sequence is TGTGCCAGCAGCTTGGTGGGACAAAACGAGCAGTACTTC. Translated: CASSLVGQNEQYF.

This clonotype has a count of ten or more. The rearrangement joins TRBV7-2 to TRBJ2-2; 14 nucleotides match TRBD2. V lost 3 bases and J lost 4; bases outside the gene matches: 4. The germline gives CDR1 SGHTA, CDR2 FQGNSA. The CDR3 spans 17 residues. CDR3 DNA: TGTGCCAGCAGCTTCGTAGGGACTAGCGGGAGCACCGGGGAGCTGTTTTTT. Protein: CASSFVGTSGSTGELFF. The full variable domain, rest sourced from reference TRBV7-2 and TRBJ2-2, is GAGVSQSPSNKVTEKGKDVELRCDPISGHTALYWYRQSLGQGLEFLIYFQGNSAPDKSGLPSDRFSAERTGGSVSTLTIQRTQQEDSAVYLCASSFVGTSGSTGELFFGEGSRLTVL.

This clonotype was seen many times. V and J are TRBV20-1 and TRBJ2-2; 9 bases agree with TRBD2. CDR1 and CDR2 from the germline V gene are DFQATT and SNEGSKA (reference sequence). After removal of 3 bases from V and 5 bases from J, the junction contained 4 bases not matched to a gene. This CDR3 spans 14 amino acids. CDR3 nucleotide sequence: TGCAGTGCTAGGCCTAGCGGGATAACCGGGGAGCTGTTTTTT. This codes for CSARPSGITGELFF.